This entry lists 19 T cell receptor beta chains sequenced from one sample in a study of beta chain features in type 1 diabetes. Expressed TCRB transcripts were sequenced because the isolated RNA had all been reverse transcribed beforehand. Profiled with immunoSEQ multiplex PCR; TCRdb holds only in-frame clones, not every one. This sample has 300,000 to 350,000 clones, with roughly 8% found just once. The source material was central memory CD4+ T cells from blood. The receptors shown here come from a woman aged 18-35 years in good health.

There are a few counts of this clone. The gene calls are TRBV7-2 and TRBJ2-3; weak D call: TRBD1 (6 bases). The V gene lost 2 bases and the J gene lost 4 bases, with 22 bases spanning the gap. CDR1 and CDR2 from the germline V gene are SGHTA and FQGNSA. The CDR3 runs 18 residues. CDR3 bases: TGTGCCAGCAGCTTAACCGTATTTGGGACAACAAGGGCAGATACGCAGTATTTT. Its translation is CASSLTVFGTTRADTQYF.

This clone was detected a few times. This sequence joins TRBV7-9 and TRBJ2-5; perhaps TRBD2 as D (5 bases). V dropped 4 bases and J dropped 4 bases, with 10 bases sitting between them. In germline, CDR1 is SEHNR, CDR2 FQNEAQ (reference sequence). The CDR3 length is 13 residues. DNA of the CDR3: TGTGCCAGCAGCTACGGACTTGGAGAGACCCAGTACTTC. Translation: CASSYGLGETQYF. Based on the CDR3 plus reference TRBV7-9 and TRBJ2-5, the full variable domain is DTGVSQNPRHKITKRGQNVTFRCDPISEHNRLYWYRQTLGQGPEFLTYFQNEAQLEKSRLLSDRFSAERPKGSFSTLEIQRTEQGDSAMYLCASSYGLGETQYFGPGTRLLVL.

Only a few counts were recorded for this clone. Sequence at one end of the junction differs from germline and may be a read error. The chain joins TRBV6-6 to TRBJ1-5, with TRBD1 as a possible D gene (6 bases). Looked up from germline, CDR1 is MNHNY and CDR2 is SVGAGI (reference sequence). CDR3 size: 13 residues. CDR3 DNA: TGTGCCAGCGCAAGGACAGCGTTTCAGTCCCAGCATTTT. As protein: CASARTAFQSQHF.

This clone showed up many times. The chain couples TRBV10-3 to TRBJ1-2; no definite D call. The CDR3 has 13 residues. Trimming pared 8 bases from V and 8 bases from J, leaving 18 bases between. Germline assignment: CDR1 ENHRY and CDR2 SYGVKD. The CDR3 DNA reads as TGTGCCATCTCCCGGGAAACCGAATTGGGCTACACCTTC. Translation: CAISRETELGYTF.

This clone showed up many times. This chain connects TRBV5-1 to TRBJ2-3, with D unresolved. Per germline, CDR1 SGHRS and CDR2 YFSETQ. This CDR3 has 15 residues. Trimming shortened V by 1 base and J by 6 bases, and 15 bases separated the two germline ends. The CDR3 loop is CASSLYGEQADTQYF. In nucleotides, the CDR3 is TGCGCCAGCAGCTTGTATGGCGAGCAGGCCGATACGCAGTATTTT.

The gene calls are TRBV4-3 and TRBJ2-5; D not resolved. The CDR3 consists of 16 residues. V lost 0 bases to trimming and J lost 2 bases, with 13 bases between them. Per the germline V gene, CDR1 is LGHNA and CDR2 is YSLEER. The CDR3: CASSQDLVGIQETQYF. In nucleotides, the CDR3 is TGCGCCAGCAGCCAAGACCTAGTGGGGATACAAGAGACCCAGTACTTC.

This clone was counted a few times. The gene calls are TRBV7-2 and TRBJ2-3; 7 nucleotides align to TRBD1. CDR1 and CDR2 (germline): SGHTA, FQGNSA. The CDR3 is made up of 17 amino acids. With 5 bases clipped from V and 0 bases from J, the junction kept 11 bases outside the gene matches. The CDR3 sequence: CASSHSQTGWSTDTQYF. In DNA form, the CDR3 reads TGTGCCAGCAGCCATAGCCAGACAGGGTGGAGCACAGATACGCAGTATTTT.

The chain uses TRBV9 and TRBJ2-6, with a tentative D call TRBD2 (6 bases). The germline V gene has CDR1 SGDLS and CDR2 YYNGEE. V lost 0 bases and J lost 2, with 12 bases in between. This CDR3 region has 17 residues. For the CDR3, the DNA is TGTGCCAGCAGCGTAGGCCCCCCGGGGGCTGGGGCCAACGTCCTGACTTTC. This sequence encodes CASSVGPPGAGANVLTF.

This chain links TRBV6-5 with TRBJ1-1; D perhaps matches TRBD1 (6 bases). The CDR3 has 13 residues. Deletions cut 6 bases from V and 6 bases from J, with 14 bases between. Germline CDR1 reads MNHEY; CDR2 reads SVGAGI. For the CDR3, the DNA is TGTGCCAGCAGGGATCCAGGGGCGGCTGAAGCTTTCTTT. Translation: CASRDPGAAEAFF.

The chain employs TRBV7-2 and TRBJ1-6; D uncertain. Germline values: CDR1 SGHTA, CDR2 FQGNSA. The V gene lost 0 bases and the J gene lost 10 bases, with 7 bases spanning the gap. The CDR3 length is 13 residues. The CDR3 region is CASSLARRSPLHF. The CDR3 nucleotides are TGTGCCAGCAGCTTAGCGCGGAGGTCACCCCTCCACTTT.

The chain couples TRBV28 to TRBJ2-7; D unresolved. V lost 8 bases and J lost 6, with 14 bases in between. The CDR3 is 12 residues long. Germline values: CDR1 MDHEN, CDR2 SYDVKM. CDR3 residues: CASRRPGVEQYF. The CDR3 DNA reads TGTGCCAGCCGACGTCCGGGCGTCGAGCAGTACTTC.

The J gene is TRBJ2-3, the V gene TRBV25-1; a possible D gene is TRBD2 (6 bases). The germline gives CDR1 MGHDK, CDR2 SYGVNS. The CDR3 covers 14 residues. V lost 4 bases and J lost 6, with 14 bases in between. The DNA for the CDR3 is TGTGCCAGCAGTGGGTTGACTAGTTTGGATACGCAGTATTTT. Protein sequence: CASSGLTSLDTQYF.

This chain joins TRBV11-3 and TRBJ2-3, with TRBD2 identical over 9 bases. The junction had 11 bases not matched to a gene; V was cut back by 1 base and J by 3 bases. The CDR3 has 18 residues. From germline, CDR1 is SGHNT and CDR2 YENEEA. As DNA, the CDR3 is TGTGCCAGCAGCTTAGGCCGGCTAGCGGGAAGGCGGACAGATACGCAGTATTTT. This sequence encodes CASSLGRLAGRRTDTQYF.

This clone turned up a few times. The chain is built from TRBV28 and TRBJ1-1, with 7 nucleotides matching TRBD1. Per the germline V gene, CDR1 is MDHEN and CDR2 is SYDVKM. The V segment lost 6 bases and the J segment 0 bases; nucleotides outside the gene matches: 7. The CDR3 is 15 residues long. The CDR3 nucleotides read TGTGCCAGCAGAGCGACAGGGCTGATGAACACTGAAGCTTTCTTT. It is translated as CASRATGLMNTEAFF.

V gene TRBV9 combines with J gene TRBJ2-2, with 8 bases identical to TRBD2. J was trimmed by 6 bases and V by 4 bases; bases with no gene match: 8. CDR1 is SGDLS and CDR2 is YYNGEE in the germline V gene. CDR3 length equals 15 residues. The CDR3 nucleotides are TGTGCCAGCAGCCCTACACAAGCGGGAGCCGGGGAGCTGTTTTTT. This encodes CASSPTQAGAGELFF.

The rearrangement joins TRBV28 to TRBJ2-7, with D uncertain. V shed 2 bases and J shed 2 bases, with 7 bases lying between them. Germline loops: CDR1 MDHEN, CDR2 SYDVKM. CDR3 length: 13 residues. This CDR3 reads CASSLQDPYEQYF. The CDR3 coding sequence is TGTGCCAGCAGTTTACAGGATCCCTACGAGCAGTACTTC. The whole variable domain, filled in from reference TRBV28 and TRBJ2-7, reads DVKVTQSSRYLVKRTGEKVFLECVQDMDHENMFWYRQDPGLGLRLIYFSYDVKMKEKGDIPEGYSVSREKKERFSLILESASTNQTSMYLCASSLQDPYEQYFGPGTRLTVT.

This clone was seen ten or more times. V and J are TRBV6-6 and TRBJ1-1; D is unresolved. CDR3 size: 15 residues. Germline assignment: CDR1 MNHNY and CDR2 SVGAGI (reference sequence). V was cut by 2 bases and J by 1 base, with 11 bases left in between. The CDR3 protein is CASSYATDPNTEAFF. CDR3 nucleotides: TGTGCCAGCAGTTACGCCACGGACCCGAACACTGAAGCTTTCTTT.

This chain uses TRBV27 with TRBJ2-5; 9 nucleotides agree with TRBD1. Germline CDR1 MNHEY, CDR2 SMNVEV (reference sequence). The V segment lost 10 bases and the J segment 7 bases; nucleotides outside the gene matches: 13. This CDR3 is 14 amino acids long. Here the CDR3 DNA reads TGTGCCACCTCCCGGGACAGGGTTCCTGTGACCCAGTACTTC. Translating it yields CATSRDRVPVTQYF.

This clone showed up just a few times. This chain uses TRBV28 with TRBJ2-7, with D uncertain. The CDR3 consists of 12 residues. Germline CDR1 is MDHEN and CDR2 is SYDVKM. V shed 6 bases and J shed 4 bases, with 10 bases lying between them. The DNA for the CDR3 is TGTGCCAGCAGCAAGACTCGTTACGAGCAGTACTTC. Translation: CASSKTRYEQYF.